This T cell receptor (beta chain) was profiled in a study of T cells in Graves' hyperthyroidism and ophthalmopathy. The study's findings and limits: Most thyroid clonotypes that were expanded above 0.001 also turned up in blood.

Orbital computed tomography and thyroid ultrasound, together with serum TRAb and thyroxine and clinical symptoms, were used for diagnoses. Germline CDR1 is SGHAT and CDR2 is FQNNGV. V gave up 1 base and J gave up 6 bases, with 6 bases separating them. The CDR3 has 12 residues. The CDR3 regions of TCR beta were amplified from RNA transcripts. Using the HTBI primer set, a first-round RT-PCR was run on the TCR CDR3. MiXCR was run by TCRdb on the multiplex PCR reads, yielding one entry per CDR3 protein. Among about 560,000 distinct CDR3 sequences listed, roughly a sixth were seen once. This clonotype was counted at least ten times. Its target is not known.

This sequence joins TRBV11-2 and TRBJ1-1; D gene ambiguous. Sequencing input: blood. This clonotype was obtained from a woman younger than 35 with Graves' hyperthyroidism. The DNA of the CDR3 is TGTGCCAGCAGCTTAGGCCAGCCTGAAGCTTTCTTT. This translates into CASSLGQPEAFF.